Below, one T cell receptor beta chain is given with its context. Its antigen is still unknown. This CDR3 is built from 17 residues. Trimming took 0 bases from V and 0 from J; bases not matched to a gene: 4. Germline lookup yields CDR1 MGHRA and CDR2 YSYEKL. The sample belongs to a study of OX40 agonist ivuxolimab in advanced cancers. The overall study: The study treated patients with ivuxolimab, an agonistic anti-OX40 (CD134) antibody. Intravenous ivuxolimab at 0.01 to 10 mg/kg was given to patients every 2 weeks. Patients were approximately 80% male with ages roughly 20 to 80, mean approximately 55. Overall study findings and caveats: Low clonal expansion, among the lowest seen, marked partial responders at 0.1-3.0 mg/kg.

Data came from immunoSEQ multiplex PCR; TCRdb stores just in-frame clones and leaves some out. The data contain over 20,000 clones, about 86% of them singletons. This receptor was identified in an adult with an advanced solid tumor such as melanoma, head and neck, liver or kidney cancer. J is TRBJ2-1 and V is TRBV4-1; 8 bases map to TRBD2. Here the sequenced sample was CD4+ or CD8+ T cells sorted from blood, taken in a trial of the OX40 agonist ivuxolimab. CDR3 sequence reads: CASSQDTSGNSYNEQFF. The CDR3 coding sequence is TGCGCCAGCAGCCAAGATACTAGCGGTAACTCCTACAATGAGCAGTTCTTC.